Each of the 25 T cell receptor beta chains below was sequenced from the same sample in a study of blood T cell repertoires in COVID-19. This table comes from immunoSEQ multiplex PCR, and its TCRdb copy is limited to in-frame clones, with some not included. Among roughly 100,000 clones listed, about 70% were seen once. The sequenced sample consisted of peripheral blood. The source is a human donor with acute or convalescent COVID-19. The donor label of this sample is uncertain.

There are a few counts of this clone. The chain uses TRBV7-8 and TRBJ2-7; D might be TRBD2 (6 bases). The CDR3 spans 14 residues. Germline lookup yields CDR1 SGHVS and CDR2 FQNEAQ. Trimming removed 3 bases at V and 0 bases at J, with 9 bases between. CDR3: CASSFGGNSYEQYF. The CDR3 bases are TGTGCCAGCAGCTTTGGGGGGAACTCCTACGAGCAGTACTTC.

This clone showed up just once. The gene calls are TRBV3-1 (or the pseudogene TRBV3-2) and TRBJ2-2, with D uncertain. V shed 0 bases and J shed 5 bases, with 4 bases lying between them. CDR1 is LGHDT and CDR2 is YNNKEL in the germline V gene (reference sequence). This CDR3 is built from 13 residues. In nucleotides, the CDR3 is TGTGCCAGCAGCCAAGACCTAACCGGGGAGCTGTTTTTT. Translating it yields CASSQDLTGELFF.

The genes are TRBV6-1 and TRBJ2-1, with D perhaps TRBD1 (5 bases). This CDR3 spans 15 amino acids. Germline CDR1 is MNHNS and CDR2 is SASEGT. The V end lost 2 bases, the J end lost 3 bases, and 11 bases lay between the germline ends. Written as DNA, the CDR3 is TGTGCCAGCAGTGAACGTCAGGGTATCTACAATGAGCAGTTCTTC. Translated: CASSERQGIYNEQFF.

This clone was detected a few times. The chain is built from TRBV7-6 and TRBJ2-5, with TRBD2 matching 12 bases. The CDR3 is 17 amino acids. V shed 4 bases and J 5 bases; nucleotides not matched to a gene: 11. Germline V gene lookup returns CDR1 SGHVS and CDR2 FNYEAQ. The CDR3 loop reads CASSSTLAGGVSETQYF. The CDR3 DNA sequence: TGTGCCAGCAGCTCTACCCTAGCGGGGGGGGTTTCGGAGACCCAGTACTTC.

This chain links TRBV5-1 with TRBJ1-2; D might be TRBD1 (5 bases). The CDR3 totals 15 residues. V was trimmed by 0 bases and J by 4 bases, leaving 13 bases between them. Germline V lookup: CDR1 SGHRS, CDR2 YFSETQ. Written as DNA, the CDR3 is TGCGCCAGCAGCTTGGCACTGGGGCGAAGCTATGGCTACACCTTC. It encodes CASSLALGRSYGYTF.

The chain recombines TRBV2 with TRBJ1-1; no reliable D call. V was pared by 8 bases and J by 0 bases, with 13 bases between. From germline, CDR1 is SNHLY and CDR2 FYNNEI. The CDR3 is 14 residues long. CDR3 residues: CASFLNRMNTEAFF. The CDR3 DNA is TGTGCCAGCTTCCTGAACAGAATGAACACTGAAGCTTTCTTT.

This clone was observed many times. The CDR3 protein is CASSEASASSYEQYF. The CDR3 nucleotides read TGTGCCAGCAGTGAAGCGTCAGCGAGCTCCTACGAGCAGTACTTC. The chain uses TRBV6-1 and TRBJ2-7; D remains ambiguous. The CDR3 totals 15 residues. Trimming pared 0 bases from V and 0 bases from J, leaving 9 bases between. Germline V gene lookup returns CDR1 MNHNS and CDR2 SASEGT.

This clone occurred a few times. This sequence joins TRBV11-2 and TRBJ2-1, with TRBD2 matching over 9 bases. With V trimmed by 4 bases and J by 0 bases, 13 bases remained unmatched. The CDR3 contains 19 residues. Per the germline V gene, CDR1 is SGHAT and CDR2 is FQNNGV. In DNA, the CDR3 is TGTGCCAGCAGCTCCTTCTCGCGGGGGGGCCTTTCCTCCTACAATGAGCAGTTCTTC. Translating gives CASSSFSRGGLSSYNEQFF. Supplemented by reference TRBV11-2 and TRBJ2-1, the full variable domain reads EAGVAQSPRYKIIEKRQSVAFWCNPISGHATLYWYQQILGQGPKLLIQFQNNGVVDDSQLPKDRFSAERLKGVDSTLKIQPAKLEDSAVYLCASSSFSRGGLSSYNEQFFGPGTRLTVL.

This chain links TRBV5-1 with TRBJ2-3; D remains ambiguous. There are 18 residues in the CDR3. Germline-derived CDR1 and CDR2 are SGHRS and YFSETQ. Trimming pared 0 bases from V and 1 base from J, leaving 18 bases between. CDR3 region: CASSLGPLGADGTDTQYF. The CDR3 region has the DNA TGCGCCAGCAGCTTGGGACCCTTAGGAGCAGATGGCACAGATACGCAGTATTTT.

The chain combines TRBV11-2 with TRBJ1-4; TRBD1 agrees at 9 bases. Trimming took 6 bases from V and 8 from J; bases not matched to a gene: 7. Germline V gene sequence: CDR1 SGHAT, CDR2 FQNNGV. CDR3 size: 14 residues. Written as DNA, the CDR3 is TGTGCCAGCAGGACGACAGGGGGGAGAGAAAAACTGTTTTTT. It is translated as CASRTTGGREKLFF.

The gene calls are TRBV10-3 and TRBJ1-6; 9 bases line up with TRBD1. The germline V gene encodes CDR1 ENHRY and CDR2 SYGVKD. This CDR3 is built from 18 residues. J lost 0 bases, V lost 6 bases, and 9 bases had no gene match. CDR3 coding DNA: TGTGCCATCAGCGCGGACAGGGGACGATTCTCCTATAATTCACCCCTCCACTTT. It yields the protein CAISADRGRFSYNSPLHF.

The chain combines TRBV5-1 with TRBJ1-1; D is perhaps TRBD1 (6 bases). The CDR3 consists of 12 residues. V was clipped by 4 bases and J by 9 bases, with 13 bases between them. CDR1 is SGHRS, CDR2 YFSETQ, per germline. CDR3 DNA sequence: TGCGCCAGCAGCCCTGACAGGTCTCAAGCTTTCTTT. It codes for CASSPDRSQAFF.

This chain uses TRBV6-5 with TRBJ1-1, with TRBD1 identical over 7 bases. This CDR3 is built from 14 residues. V lost 7 bases to trimming and J lost 4 bases; unmatched junction nucleotides: 9. Germline-derived CDR1 and CDR2 are MNHEY and SVGAGI. The CDR3 protein is CASNRNRGGTEAFF. In DNA, the CDR3 is TGTGCCAGCAATAGAAACAGGGGAGGCACTGAAGCTTTCTTT.

The chain links TRBV5-5 to TRBJ1-4, with 8 positions matching TRBD1. Losses at the gene ends were 1 base for V and 3 bases for J; bases not matched to a gene: 8. Germline CDR1 and CDR2: SGHKS and YYEKEE (reference sequence). This CDR3 has 17 residues. CDR3 residues: CASSLRATGGANEKLFF. CDR3 coding DNA: TGTGCCAGCAGCTTGAGGGCAACAGGGGGGGCTAATGAAAAACTGTTTTTT.

The CDR3 loop reads CATGDEVYTDTQYF. The CDR3 region has the DNA TGTGCCACCGGAGACGAGGTTTACACAGATACGCAGTATTTT. The V call is TRBV10-3, the J call TRBJ2-3; D ambiguous. This CDR3 spans 14 amino acids. Looked up from germline, CDR1 is ENHRY and CDR2 is SYGVKD. Trimming removed 10 bases from V and 2 bases from J, with 16 bases in between.

This chain joins TRBV13 and TRBJ1-6, with no clear D. Trimming removed 5 bases at V and 7 bases at J, with 12 bases between. The CDR3 loop spans 14 amino acids. CDR1 and CDR2 (germline): PRHDT, FYEKMQ (reference sequence). DNA for the CDR3: TGTGCCAGCAGCCTAAGGACGGGGAATTCACCCCTCCACTTT. It specifies CASSLRTGNSPLHF.

This clone was detected ten times or more. The chain employs TRBV18 and TRBJ1-5; maybe TRBD1 (5 bases). CDR1 and CDR2 (germline): KGHSH, LQKENI. This CDR3 comprises 14 residues. With 5 bases removed from V and 1 base from J, the gap between germline ends came to 9 bases. CDR3 nucleotides: TGTGCCAGCTCAATACAGGTGAGCAATCAGCCCCAGCATTTT. It specifies CASSIQVSNQPQHF. The variable domain in full, with the rest retrieved from reference TRBV18 and TRBJ1-5, is NAGVMQNPRHLVRRRGQEARLRCSPMKGHSHVYWYRQLPEEGLKFMVYLQKENIIDESGMPKERFSAEFPKEGPSILRIQQVVRGDSAAYFCASSIQVSNQPQHFGDGTRLSIL.

The J gene is TRBJ1-1, the V gene TRBV7-9; the D is unclear. Trimming stripped 2 bases from V and 0 bases from J, with 7 bases between. Per the germline V gene, CDR1 is SEHNR and CDR2 is FQNEAQ (reference sequence). This CDR3 has 14 residues. CDR3 sequence reads: CASSLQVMNTEAFF. DNA for the CDR3: TGTGCCAGCAGCTTACAGGTAATGAACACTGAAGCTTTCTTT.

The J gene is TRBJ1-6, the V gene TRBV2, with D possibly TRBD1 on 6 matching bases. This CDR3 has 14 residues. From germline, CDR1 is SNHLY and CDR2 FYNNEI. V was shortened by 6 bases and J by 10 bases, with 16 bases between the two germline ends. The CDR3 reads CASRDGGGGSPLHF. Written as DNA, the CDR3 is TGTGCCAGCAGGGACGGCGGGGGCGGCTCACCCCTCCACTTT.

This clone turned up a few times. Other DNA sequences in this sample translate to the same CDR3. The chain has TRBV9 and TRBJ2-1; tentative D call: TRBD1 (5 bases). The V gene's germline CDR1 is SGDLS and CDR2 YYNGEE. Trimming stripped 3 bases from V and 8 bases from J, with 9 bases between. The CDR3 spans 12 residues. CDR3 protein: CASSAQGDEQFF. In DNA form, the CDR3 reads TGTGCCAGCAGCGCGCAGGGTGATGAGCAGTTCTTC.

This clone has a single count. The chain's CDR3 is CASSRRTAPYNEQFF. CDR3 in DNA: TGTGCCAGCAGTCGACGGACAGCGCCCTACAATGAGCAGTTCTTC. The chain joins TRBV2 to TRBJ2-1, with D possibly being TRBD1 (6 bases). Germline V gives CDR1 SNHLY, CDR2 FYNNEI. V shed 5 bases and J shed 2 bases, with 13 bases lying between them. The CDR3 consists of 15 residues.

J is TRBJ1-3 and V is TRBV5-1; 9 bases agree with TRBD1. Germline values: CDR1 SGHRS, CDR2 YFSETQ. V lost 1 base to trimming and J lost 0 bases; unmatched junction nucleotides: 20. The CDR3 runs to 22 residues. The CDR3, as DNA: TGCGCCAGCAGCTTGTCCGGGACAGGGCCCTTCCTTCCTCTGAGCTCTGGAAACACCATATATTTT. Its protein is CASSLSGTGPFLPLSSGNTIYF. The whole variable domain, filled in from reference TRBV5-1 and TRBJ1-3, reads KAGVTQTPRYLIKTRGQQVTLSCSPISGHRSVSWYQQTPGQGLQFLFEYFSETQRNKGNFPGRFSGRQFSNSRSEMNVSTLELGDSALYLCASSLSGTGPFLPLSSGNTIYFGEGSWLTVV.

V and J are TRBV15 and TRBJ1-6; 8 nucleotides line up with TRBD1. Germline values: CDR1 LNHNV, CDR2 YYDKDF (reference sequence). V shed 1 base, J shed 7 bases, and the junction held 12 bases outside the gene matches. This CDR3 region has 18 residues. CDR3 sequence reads: CATSRGVGSGGWNSPLHF. In nucleotides, the CDR3 is TGTGCCACCAGCAGAGGAGTTGGGTCAGGGGGCTGGAATTCACCCCTCCACTTT.

This clone was counted a few times. The V gene is TRBV7-9, the J gene TRBJ2-4; possibly TRBD1 for D (6 bases). Germline CDR1 reads SEHNR; CDR2 reads FQNEAQ (reference sequence). The CDR3 has 16 amino acids. V lost 5 bases, J lost 7 bases, and 21 bases lay in between. The CDR3 nucleotides are TGTGCCAGCAGCCCGAGAGACAGCCCAAGGGGGAACATTCAGTACTTC. Amino acids: CASSPRDSPRGNIQYF.

This chain uses TRBV13 with TRBJ1-1; D is ambiguous. V gave up 3 bases and J gave up 8 bases, with 7 bases separating them. This CDR3 comprises 11 residues. Germline V gene data show CDR1 as PRHDT and CDR2 as FYEKMQ (reference sequence). The CDR3 nucleotides read TGTGCCAGCAGCTTTTGGGCCGAAGCTTTCTTT. The encoded protein is CASSFWAEAFF.